Reported below is one T cell receptor (beta chain). What it binds is unknown. The data were taken from a study of long-term antiretroviral therapy in people with HIV. On the study more broadly: A decade or so separates the oldest specimens from the later 2015 immediate-ART recommendation. Overall study findings and caveats: Clonotypes expanded prior to ART showed repertoire dominance at all sampled time points.

Run at survey level, the immunoSEQ assay was version v3.0. Some clones are missing from TCRdb's copy, which holds only in-frame ones; the method was immunoSEQ multiplex PCR. The sample lists roughly 34,000 clones, 70% to 80% occurring once. The germline V gene encodes CDR1 MDHEN and CDR2 SYDVKM. The CDR3 has 13 residues. Trimming cost V 7 bases and J 3 bases, with 12 bases left between them. For each donor, at least one pre-ART and at least two post-ART PBMC samples were available. Amounts of roughly 1-11 million cryopreserved PBMC were held in the samples before DNA extraction. The chain employs TRBV28 and TRBJ1-2; TRBD1 is a possible D gene (5 bases). This material consisted of unsorted PBMCs, taken 1.9 years after starting antiretroviral therapy. This TCR derives from a man aged 18 to 29 with HIV. The CDR3 region is CASTVGRDYGYTF. The CDR3 nucleotides read TGTGCCAGCACCGTGGGGCGGGACTATGGCTACACCTTC.